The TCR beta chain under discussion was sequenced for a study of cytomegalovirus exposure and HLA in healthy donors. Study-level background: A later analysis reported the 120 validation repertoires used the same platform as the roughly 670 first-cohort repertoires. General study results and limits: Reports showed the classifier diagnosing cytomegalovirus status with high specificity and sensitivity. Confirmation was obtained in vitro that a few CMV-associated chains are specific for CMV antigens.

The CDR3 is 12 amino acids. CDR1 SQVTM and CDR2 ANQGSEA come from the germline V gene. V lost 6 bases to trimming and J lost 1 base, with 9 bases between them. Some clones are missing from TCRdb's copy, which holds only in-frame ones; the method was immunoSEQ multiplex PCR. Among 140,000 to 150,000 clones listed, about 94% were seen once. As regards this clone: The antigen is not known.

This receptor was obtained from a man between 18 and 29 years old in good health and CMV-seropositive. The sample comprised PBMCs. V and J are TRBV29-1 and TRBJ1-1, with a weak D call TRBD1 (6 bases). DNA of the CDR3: TGCAGCGTAGACAGGTCGAACACTGAAGCTTTCTTT. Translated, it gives CSVDRSNTEAFF.